This TCR beta chain emerged from a study of blood T cells in healthy people across ages. General study points: When one million T cells were used, diversity estimates were thought to be underestimates. The long-lived group displayed more naive CD4+ cells, plus higher diversity, than the aged donors did.

Donors ranged from about 6 to 95 years old and were healthy Caucasians in Russia. Then a second PCR, running roughly 7 to 12 cycles, was carried out with a sample-barcoded 5' primer and a J-beta primer mix. Each TCR beta cDNA got a 12-nucleotide random molecular identifier. TCRdb fed the 5' RACE reads into MiXCR, producing one record per CDR3 protein. The table lists roughly 1.5 million distinct CDR3 sequences, 42% of them singletons, with 4% in the top ten. Trimming took 7 bases from V and 1 from J, leaving 10 bases between them. The CDR3 consists of 14 residues. Germline V gene sequence: CDR1 MNHEY, CDR2 SVGAGI. Points on this clonotype: Its antigen is unknown.

The specimen sequenced was blood. The source is a woman under 30 in good health. The chain couples TRBV6-5 to TRBJ2-2; D is unresolved. Here the CDR3 reads CASTMDGNTGELFF. The CDR3 nucleotides read TGTGCCAGCACCATGGATGGGAACACCGGGGAGCTGTTTTTT.